The 13 T cell receptor beta chains in this list originate from one sample, sequenced in a study of post-analysis software for immune sequencing data. The study's findings and limits: Elevated frequency relative to controls characterized roughly 5 TRBV segments in patients, TRBV5-6, TRBV5-1 and TRBV20-1 among them.

Unique molecular identifiers had been added to the TCR beta cDNA libraries. TCRdb independently ran MiXCR on the PCR reads; one entry per CDR3 protein. Here the sample spans under 900,000 distinct CDR3 sequences, about 50% being singletons. Antigens for these TCRs are unknown. What was sequenced was blood. These receptors all stem from a girl aged 10-17 years with multiple sclerosis.

Remarks on this clonotype: An end of the junction differs from the germline gene, which may be a read error. V gene TRBV5-1 combines with J gene TRBJ2-2; the match to TRBD2 covers 8 bases. The CDR3 totals 15 residues. Germline-derived CDR1 and CDR2 are SGHRS and YFSETQ. CDR3 nucleotides: TGCGCCAGCAGCTTGAATACGGGAGGGGACGGGGAGCGGTTTTTT. Its translation: CASSLNTGGDGERFF.

The chain links TRBV11-2 to TRBJ2-7, with 8 bases that match TRBD1. The CDR3 sequence is 16 residues long. The junction had 7 bases not matched to a gene; V was cut back by 0 bases and J by 3 bases. The V gene's germline CDR1 is SGHAT and CDR2 FQNNGV. The CDR3 DNA is TGTGCCAGCAGCTTAGATTTACGACAGGGGCGCTACGAGCAGTACTTC. Protein: CASSLDLRQGRYEQYF. Variable domain in full (rest from reference TRBV11-2 and TRBJ2-7): EAGVAQSPRYKIIEKRQSVAFWCNPISGHATLYWYQQILGQGPKLLIQFQNNGVVDDSQLPKDRFSAERLKGVDSTLKIQPAKLEDSAVYLCASSLDLRQGRYEQYFGPGTRLTVT.

This clonotype was counted a few times. The J gene is TRBJ2-1, the V gene TRBV7-2; 13 positions agree with TRBD2. The germline CDR1 and CDR2 sequences are SGHTA and FQGNSA. The length of the CDR3 is 18 residues. J gave up 4 bases and V 5 bases, and 11 bases lay outside the gene matches. The CDR3, as DNA: TGTGCCAGCAGCAATACTATGACTAGCGGGGGGCCTTACAATGAGCAGTTCTTC. This sequence encodes CASSNTMTSGGPYNEQFF.

The chain joins TRBV15 to TRBJ2-7, with D perhaps TRBD2 (5 bases). Germline V gene lookup returns CDR1 LNHNV and CDR2 YYDKDF (reference sequence). The length of the CDR3 is 13 residues. Trimming removed 3 bases from V and 2 bases from J, with 8 bases in between. In nucleotides, the CDR3 is TGTGCCACCAGCAGGAGGGATACCTACGAGCAGTACTTC. Amino acids: CATSRRDTYEQYF.

The V gene is TRBV29-1, the J gene TRBJ2-1; TRBD2 matches at 8 bases. The CDR3 loop spans 14 amino acids. The germline CDR1 and CDR2 sequences are SQVTM and ANQGSEA. Trimming took 4 bases from V and 2 from J; bases not matched to a gene: 4. This CDR3 reads CSVGAGATYNEQFF. CDR3 DNA: TGCAGCGTTGGAGCGGGAGCCACCTACAATGAGCAGTTCTTC.

This clonotype was seen only a few times. This chain uses TRBV6-5 with TRBJ1-4, with unresolved D. Trimming left V 6 bases short and J 8 bases short, with 10 bases between. CDR3 length equals 12 residues. The germline V gene encodes CDR1 MNHEY and CDR2 SVGAGI. CDR3 in DNA: TGTGCCAGCAGCGGACCGGAAGAAAAACTGTTTTTT. It specifies CASSGPEEKLFF.

The chain carries TRBV4-2 and TRBJ2-5, with D maybe TRBD2 (5 bases). The end of the DNA is better explained by TRBJ2-7, so the J call may be wrong. The V gene's germline CDR1 is LGHNA and CDR2 YNFKEQ. The CDR3 loop spans 14 amino acids. The CDR3 loop reads CASSQEWTVHEQYF. Here the CDR3 DNA reads TGTGCCAGCAGCCAAGAGTGGACTGTCCACGAGCAGTACTTC.

This chain links TRBV5-5 with TRBJ2-5; 12 bases match TRBD2. The germline CDR1 and CDR2 sequences are SGHKS and YYEKEE (reference sequence). This CDR3 is 14 amino acids long. V was clipped by 5 bases and J by 5 bases; unmatched bases: 4. CDR3 residues: CASRPSGRAETQYF. The CDR3 DNA reads TGTGCCAGCAGACCTAGCGGGAGGGCTGAGACCCAGTACTTC.

This rearrangement joins TRBV29-1 to TRBJ2-5, with TRBD2 identical over 8 bases. The germline gives CDR1 SQVTM, CDR2 ANQGSEA. The CDR3 covers 13 residues. V trimming: 5 bases; J trimming: 2 bases; junction bases outside the gene matches: 4. CDR3 amino acids: CSVRGGLQETQYF. The DNA of the CDR3 is TGCAGCGTTCGCGGGGGGTTACAAGAGACCCAGTACTTC.

This chain joins TRBV6-5 and TRBJ1-2; no clear D gene. Germline V gene data show CDR1 as MNHEY and CDR2 as SVGAGI. V was trimmed by 4 bases and J by 3 bases, leaving 12 bases between them. The CDR3 loop spans 14 amino acids. The chain's CDR3 is CASSFPPPDYGYTF. The CDR3 DNA reads TGTGCCAGCAGTTTCCCCCCACCGGACTATGGCTACACCTTC.

Details on this clonotype: Compared with germline, one end of the junction differs, possibly owing to a read error. This chain joins TRBV27 and TRBJ2-1, with TRBD2 matching 13 bases. Germline CDR1 and CDR2: MNHEY and SMNVEV (reference sequence). The CDR3 sequence is 19 residues long. CDR3 sequence: CASSPWGLAGTSSCNEQFF. CDR3 DNA: TGTGCCAGCAGTCCATGGGGACTAGCGGGGACGAGCTCCTGCAATGAGCAGTTCTTC.

CDR3 residues: CASSQLQGNKNIQYF. The CDR3 nucleotides read TGTGCCAGCAGCCAACTACAGGGAAACAAAAACATTCAGTACTTC. V gene TRBV4-2 combines with J gene TRBJ2-4; the D gene is possibly TRBD1 (6 bases). The CDR3 spans 15 residues. Germline assignment: CDR1 LGHNA and CDR2 YNFKEQ. Trimming removed 2 bases from V and 3 bases from J, with 11 bases in between.

A note on this clonotype: The germline gene is not matched at one end of the junction; a read error may be the cause. This sequence joins TRBV6-2 or TRBV6-3 and TRBJ2-7, with D unclear. Germline V lookup: CDR1 MNHEY, CDR2 SVGEGT. The CDR3 loop spans 12 amino acids. CDR3 sequence reads: CTSSYGWDEQYF. The DNA of the CDR3 is TGTACCAGCAGTTATGGATGGGACGAGCAGTACTTC.